This T cell receptor (beta chain) was sequenced for a study of shared clonotypes between healthy human individuals (dated by TCRdb to the early 2020s). Context from the whole study: The cohort comprised two women and a few men aged 18 to 49 years. For each donor, CD4 naive and CD4 memory were each run on three plates, CD8 naive on two plates, and CD8 memory on one plate. To estimate repertoire size and how much clonotype sharing occurs between individuals, the study deeply sequenced the blood TCR repertoires of a handful of healthy adults. Libraries were prepared and TCR repertoires were sequenced by different laboratories using diverse techniques, in order to increase sequencing depth and limit assay-specific biases. Per donor, leukapheresis produced somewhere between about 0.85 and 9.5 billion PBMCs.

V ends up 5 bases short and J 5 bases short, with an unmatched junction base count of 5. CDR1 and CDR2 were assigned from the germline V gene as LGHNA and YNFKEQ. The CDR3 has 15 amino acids, counting the end cysteine and phenylalanine. The sequence is cut down to CDR3 DNA, 45 bases in frame from base 1. Using the deep immunoSEQ assay, TCR CDR3 regions were amplified from genomic DNA by multiplex PCR. Extracted genomic DNA from each cell subset was spread evenly across all wells of several immunoSEQ 96-well plates, with each plate serving as a replicate. For sorted subsets, roughly 200 ng of genomic DNA, equivalent to some 30,000 T cell genomes, went into each replicate PCR. Purified libraries were quantified with a Qubit 3.0 fluorometer, sized on a Bioanalyzer 2100, and re-quantified with the KAPA Library Quantification kit. Every immunoSEQ 96-well plate was sequenced on a separate single-read 150-cycle Illumina NextSeq 550 flow cell. Turning to the authors' computational methods: The immunoSEQ output contained only junctional sequences without quality scores, so filtering could not match that applied to full-length reads. Sequences were annotated with PyIR, a Python wrapper for IgBLAST v1.9, using IMGT germline references to assign V/J genes and CDR3. Reads were removed for weak V/J assignments (E-value above 1e-6), missing CDR3, stop codons, out-of-frame junctions, or ambiguous translated residues. V3J clonotypes were defined by identical inferred V gene, J gene, and CDR3 amino acid sequence. The percentage overlap between two repertoires was calculated by dividing the number of shared unique clonotypes by the size of the smaller repertoire. RTK rarefaction, the Chao1 estimator, and Recon v2.1 estimates of unobserved clonotypes were used to assess repertoire richness. Generation probabilities for all TCRbeta clonotypes obtained by the gDNA method from a few donors were computed using OLGA. Here the immuneACCESS table is served through TCRdb, limited to in-frame sequences with V and J called. Missing clones are a known gap in these copies; in checked studies unresolved V genes cover under half, and the rest lacks a known reason. V and J calls and clone size follow that table, whereas D and trimming were derived from the DNA. The sample table lists about 590,000 clones, over 95% of them with a count of one. 0.11% of the sample rests with the top ten.

CD8 naive samples were obtained by positive selection for CCR7 among CD45RO-negative cells, yielding a CD45RA+CCR7+ population from which TemRA cells were excluded. Healthy HIV-negative adults with no recently reported acute infections or vaccinations were included as donors. Only Caucasian adults living in Nashville, Tennessee, USA were represented among the donors. Blood was obtained by leukapheresis, after which PBMCs were separated by Ficoll-Histopaque density gradient centrifugation and cryopreserved in liquid nitrogen vapor phase. Analytical flow cytometry was used to check the purity and quantity of each magnetically sorted T cell population. From each sorted fraction, genomic DNA was isolated and quantified by UV absorbance on a Nanodrop 2000c. Beyond this particular receptor, the publication reports: When several donors were compared, the shared fraction of clonotypes was around 5% for naive CD4, approximately 3.3% for naive CD8, about 2.5% for memory CD4, and roughly 0.4% for memory CD8. Because the study included only a small number of donors, the genetic and exposure-history diversity represented was limited. Higher generation probabilities were observed for clonotypes shared by all four sorted-subset donors than for non-shared clonotypes. Pairwise subsampling led to the expectation that sequencing depth would affect the degree of clonotype sharing among donors. Only blood was sampled, and tissue TCR repertoires likely differ from those in blood. Estimated clonotype richness was generally larger for naive than for memory subsets. Rarefaction of sorted-subset datasets indicated incomplete sequencing despite the large sequencing depth.

About this clone itself: Its antigen has not been determined. One base away there is no much larger clone; base qualities are not given.

This receptor was taken from a woman in her thirties in good health. The chain is encoded by TRBV4-2 joined to TRBJ2-1; 11 of the junction bases match TRBD2. What was sequenced was naive CD8+ T cells sorted from blood. This sample's cell subset or site label indicates: CD45RA+CCR7+. The CDR3 amino acid sequence is: CASSTLAGADNEQFF. The nucleotides read TGTGCCAGCAGCACACTAGCGGGAGCAGACAATGAGCAGTTCTTC.